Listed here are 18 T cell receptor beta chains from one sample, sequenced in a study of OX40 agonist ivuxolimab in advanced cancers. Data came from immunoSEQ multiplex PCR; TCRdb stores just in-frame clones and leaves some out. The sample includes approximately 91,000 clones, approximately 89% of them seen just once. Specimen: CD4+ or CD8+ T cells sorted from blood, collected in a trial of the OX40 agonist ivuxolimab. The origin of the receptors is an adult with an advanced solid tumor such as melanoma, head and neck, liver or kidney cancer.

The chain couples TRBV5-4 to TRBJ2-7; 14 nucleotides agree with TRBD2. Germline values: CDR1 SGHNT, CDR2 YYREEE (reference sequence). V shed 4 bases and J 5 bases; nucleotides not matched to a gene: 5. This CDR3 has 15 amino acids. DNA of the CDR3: TGTGCCAGCAGCCAAGGGACTAGCGGGAGCCACGAGCAGTACGTC. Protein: CASSQGTSGSHEQYV.

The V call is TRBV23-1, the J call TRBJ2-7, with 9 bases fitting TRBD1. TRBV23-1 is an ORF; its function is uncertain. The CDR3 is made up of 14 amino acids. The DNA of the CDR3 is TGCGCGAGATCCCCCACCGGGACAGGGAACGAGCAGTACTTC. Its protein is CARSPTGTGNEQYF.

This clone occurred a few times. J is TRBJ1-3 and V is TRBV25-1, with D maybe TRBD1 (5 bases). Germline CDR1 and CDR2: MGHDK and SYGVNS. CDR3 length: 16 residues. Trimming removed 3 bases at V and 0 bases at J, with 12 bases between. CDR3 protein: CASSEMRQRSGNTIYF. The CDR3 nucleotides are TGTGCCAGCAGTGAGATGAGACAGCGCTCTGGAAACACCATATATTTT.

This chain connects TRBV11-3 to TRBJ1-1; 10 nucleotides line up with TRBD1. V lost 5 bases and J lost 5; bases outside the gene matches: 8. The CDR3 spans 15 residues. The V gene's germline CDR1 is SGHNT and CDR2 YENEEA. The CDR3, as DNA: TGTGCCAGCAGCCCGAGACAGGGGGCGCGTACTGAAGCTTTCTTT. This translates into CASSPRQGARTEAFF.

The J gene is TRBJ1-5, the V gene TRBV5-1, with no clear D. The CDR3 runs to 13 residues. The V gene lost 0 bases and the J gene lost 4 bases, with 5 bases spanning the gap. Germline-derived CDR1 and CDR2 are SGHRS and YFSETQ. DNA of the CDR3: TGCGCCAGCAGCTTGGCGGGGAATCAGCCCCAGCATTTT. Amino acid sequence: CASSLAGNQPQHF.

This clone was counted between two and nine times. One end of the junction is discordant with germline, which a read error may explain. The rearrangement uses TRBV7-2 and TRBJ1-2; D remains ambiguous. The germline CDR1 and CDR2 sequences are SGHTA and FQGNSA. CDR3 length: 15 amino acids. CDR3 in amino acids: CASSLATAQPYGYTF. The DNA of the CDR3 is TGTGCCAGCAGCCTAGCTACGGCCCAACCCTATGGCTACACCTTC.

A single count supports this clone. Here the CDR3 DNA reads TGTGCCAGCAGTTTAAATGGAGAGAACTATGGCTACACCTTC. Protein sequence: CASSLNGENYGYTF. V gene TRBV28 combines with J gene TRBJ1-2; D is undetermined. V was clipped by 2 bases and J by 2 bases, with 9 bases between them. The CDR3 runs to 14 residues. Germline CDR1 reads MDHEN; CDR2 reads SYDVKM.

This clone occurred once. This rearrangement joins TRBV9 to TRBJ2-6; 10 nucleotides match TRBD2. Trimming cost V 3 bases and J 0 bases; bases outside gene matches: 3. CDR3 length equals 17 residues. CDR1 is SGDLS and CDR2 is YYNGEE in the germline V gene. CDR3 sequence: CASSAGLADSGANVLTF. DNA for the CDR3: TGTGCCAGCAGCGCTGGACTAGCGGACTCTGGGGCCAACGTCCTGACTTTC.

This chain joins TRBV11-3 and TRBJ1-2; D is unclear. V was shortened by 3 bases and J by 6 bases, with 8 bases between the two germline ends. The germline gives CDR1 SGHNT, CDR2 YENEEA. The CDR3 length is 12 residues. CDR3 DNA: TGTGCCAGCAGCTTGGATAATCATGGCTACACCTTC. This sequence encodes CASSLDNHGYTF.

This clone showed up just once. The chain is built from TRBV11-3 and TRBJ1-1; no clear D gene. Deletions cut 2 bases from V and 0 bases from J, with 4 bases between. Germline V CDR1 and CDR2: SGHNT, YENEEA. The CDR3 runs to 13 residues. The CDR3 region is CASSLRLNTEAFF. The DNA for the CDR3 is TGTGCCAGCAGCTTACGGCTGAACACTGAAGCTTTCTTT.

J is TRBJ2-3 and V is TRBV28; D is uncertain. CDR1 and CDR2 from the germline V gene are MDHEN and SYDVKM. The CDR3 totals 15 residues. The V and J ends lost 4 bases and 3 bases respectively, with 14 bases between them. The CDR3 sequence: CASSSIVVGTDTQYF. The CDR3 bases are TGTGCCAGCAGTTCGATAGTCGTCGGTACAGATACGCAGTATTTT. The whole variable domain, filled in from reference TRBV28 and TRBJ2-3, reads DVKVTQSSRYLVKRTGEKVFLECVQDMDHENMFWYRQDPGLGLRLIYFSYDVKMKEKGDIPEGYSVSREKKERFSLILESASTNQTSMYLCASSSIVVGTDTQYFGPGTRLTVL.

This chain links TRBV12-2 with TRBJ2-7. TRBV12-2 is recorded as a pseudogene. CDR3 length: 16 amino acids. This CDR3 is CASRLVARKSSYEQYV. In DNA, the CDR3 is TGTGCAAGTCGCTTAGTGGCTCGAAAGAGCTCCTACGAGCAGTACGTC.

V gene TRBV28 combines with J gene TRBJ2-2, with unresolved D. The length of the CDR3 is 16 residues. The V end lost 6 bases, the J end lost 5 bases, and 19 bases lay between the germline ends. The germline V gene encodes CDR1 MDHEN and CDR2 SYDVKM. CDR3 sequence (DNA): TGTGCCAGCAGCGTTTCTCGGCCCTCGGGTACCGGGGAGCTGTTTTTT. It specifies CASSVSRPSGTGELFF.

The CDR3 protein is CASSPAGELYGYTF. The CDR3 DNA sequence: TGTGCCAGCAGCCCGGCGGGCGAACTCTATGGCTACACCTTC. The rearrangement links TRBV7-2 to TRBJ1-2; D is unclear. The V end was cut by 5 bases, the J end by 4 bases, with 14 bases between. The CDR3 has 14 residues. From germline, CDR1 is SGHTA and CDR2 FQGNSA.

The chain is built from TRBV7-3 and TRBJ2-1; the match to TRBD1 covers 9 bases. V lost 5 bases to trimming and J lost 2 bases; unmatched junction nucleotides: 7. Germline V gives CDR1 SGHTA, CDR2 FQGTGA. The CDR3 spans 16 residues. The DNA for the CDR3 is TGTGCCAGCAGCACGGGACAGGGCTTGGCCTACAATGAGCAGTTCTTC. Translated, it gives CASSTGQGLAYNEQFF.

For the CDR3, the DNA is TGTGCCAGCAGTTTCGAACAGGTTTGGGGCGAGCAGTACTTC. Translating gives CASSFEQVWGEQYF. This chain uses TRBV28 with TRBJ2-7; possible D gene TRBD1, 5 bases. This CDR3 comprises 14 residues. Trimming shortened V by 3 bases and J by 6 bases, and 15 bases separated the two germline ends. Looked up from germline, CDR1 is MDHEN and CDR2 is SYDVKM.

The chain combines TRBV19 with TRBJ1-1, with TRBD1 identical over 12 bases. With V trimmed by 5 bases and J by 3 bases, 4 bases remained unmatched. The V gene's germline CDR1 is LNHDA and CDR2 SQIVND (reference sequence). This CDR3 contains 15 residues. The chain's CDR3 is CASSDRDRGHTEAFF. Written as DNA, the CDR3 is TGTGCCAGTAGTGACCGGGACAGGGGGCACACTGAAGCTTTCTTT. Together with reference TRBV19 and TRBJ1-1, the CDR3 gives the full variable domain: DGGITQSPKYLFRKEGQNVTLSCEQNLNHDAMYWYRQDPGQGLRLIYYSQIVNDFQKGDIAEGYSVSREKKESFPLTVTSAQKNPTAFYLCASSDRDRGHTEAFFGQGTRLTVV.

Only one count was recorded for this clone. The CDR3 loop reads CASSSNRGGNTIYF. CDR3 coding DNA: TGTGCCAGCAGTTCGAACAGGGGAGGAAACACCATATATTTT. The chain joins TRBV28 to TRBJ1-3; 7 bases map to TRBD1. The junction had 4 bases not matched to a gene; V was cut back by 4 bases and J by 4 bases. This CDR3 has 14 residues. Germline V gene data show CDR1 as MDHEN and CDR2 as SYDVKM.